This T cell receptor beta chain stems from a study of CD8 T cells in Susac syndrome. Study outcomes and limitations: By the study's own acknowledgment, its TCR sequencing and HLA analysis included relatively few individuals.

This CDR3 region has 16 residues. Per germline, CDR1 MDHEN and CDR2 SYDVKM. V lost 5 bases to trimming and J lost 2 bases, with 17 bases between them. Details on this clonotype: Its antigen is unidentified.

Reverse transcription used about 0.45 to 1 ug RNA and random hexamers. With immunoSEQ multiplex PCR, TCR beta CDR3 was amplified across 54 Vbeta and 13 Jbeta. TCRdb ran MiXCR on the immunoSEQ multiplex PCR reads and lists one entry per CDR3 protein. The sample yields a few hundred thousand distinct CDR3 sequences, roughly 81% seen once. CD8+ and CD4+ T cells from blood underwent TCR beta sequencing. Bulk CD8+ and CD4+ cells came from magnetic negative isolation; CD8+ TEMRA by FACS. This chain uses TRBV28 with TRBJ2-3; weak D call: TRBD1 (6 bases). This TCR was sampled from a human donor with multiple sclerosis. Sample: CD8+ T cells from PBMCs. The CDR3 sequence: CASSAIEDRITDTQYF. For the CDR3, the DNA is TGTGCCAGCAGTGCGATAGAGGACAGAATCACAGATACGCAGTATTTT. Based on the CDR3 plus reference TRBV28 and TRBJ2-3, the full variable domain is DVKVTQSSRYLVKRTGEKVFLECVQDMDHENMFWYRQDPGLGLRLIYFSYDVKMKEKGDIPEGYSVSREKKERFSLILESASTNQTSMYLCASSAIEDRITDTQYFGPGTRLTVL.